What follows describes a single TCR beta chain. Its antigen is undetermined. CDR1 SQVTM and CDR2 ANQGSEA come from the germline V gene. This CDR3 spans 14 amino acids. V lost 4 bases to trimming and J lost 1 base, with 12 bases between them. One entry per CDR3 protein, called by TCRdb with MiXCR from the reads. The sample consists of 150,000 to 200,000 distinct CDR3 sequences, 13% to 15% of them appearing once. The sample is drawn from a study of T cell repertoires in cytomegalovirus infection. Study as a whole: Evidence of both CMV infection and a matching HLA type came from public TCR beta signatures. Whole-study findings and limits: It was HLA-C-restricted CMV-specific TCR beta clonotypes that dominated the response ex vivo. The study identified carriers of CMV plus the relevant HLA from cumulative public TCR beta family frequency.

The chain recombines TRBV29-1 with TRBJ2-3, with a possible D match to TRBD2 (6 bases). The specimen was PBMCs. This sequence originates from a human donor in good health (CMV status not recorded). Some clones in this sample may be carry-over from other donors' samples. CDR3 sequence reads: CSVALTSRTDTQYF. CDR3 sequence (DNA): TGCAGCGTTGCCCTGACTAGTCGCACAGATACGCAGTATTTT.